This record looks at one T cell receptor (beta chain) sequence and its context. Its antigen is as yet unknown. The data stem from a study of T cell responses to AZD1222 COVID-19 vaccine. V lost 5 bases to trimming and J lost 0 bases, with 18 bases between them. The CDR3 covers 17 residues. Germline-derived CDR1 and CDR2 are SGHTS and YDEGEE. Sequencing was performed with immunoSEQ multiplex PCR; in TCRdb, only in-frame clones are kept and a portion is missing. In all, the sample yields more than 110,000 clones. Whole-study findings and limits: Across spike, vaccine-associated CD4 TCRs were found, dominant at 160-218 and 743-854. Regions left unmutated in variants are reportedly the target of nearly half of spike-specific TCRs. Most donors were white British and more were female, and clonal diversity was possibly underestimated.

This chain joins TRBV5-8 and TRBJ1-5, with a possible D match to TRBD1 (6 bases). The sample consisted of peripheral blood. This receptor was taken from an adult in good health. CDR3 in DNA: TGTGCCAGCAGGTCCGGGACCGGGGGGCTTAGCAATCAGCCCCAGCATTTT. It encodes CASRSGTGGLSNQPQHF.